The 18 T cell receptor beta chains in this list originate from one sample, sequenced in a study of blood T cell repertoires in COVID-19. Here immunoSEQ multiplex PCR was the method, and the copy in TCRdb shows in-frame clones only, minus some. The data hold about 130,000 clones, with around 88% observed a single time. The sequencing input was peripheral blood. These receptor sequences come from a man aged 50-60 years with acute or convalescent COVID-19.

This clone was observed once. The V gene is TRBV27, the J gene TRBJ2-3; D is undetermined. This CDR3 region has 14 residues. The germline gives CDR1 MNHEY, CDR2 SMNVEV (reference sequence). V was clipped by 6 bases and J by 2 bases, with 12 bases between them. Written as DNA, the CDR3 is TGTGCCAGCAGGGCCGTATCCGTCACAGATACGCAGTATTTT. Its translation is CASRAVSVTDTQYF.

The chain has TRBV6-5 and TRBJ1-1, with TRBD1 matching over 7 bases. The CDR3 is 14 amino acids. The germline V gene encodes CDR1 MNHEY and CDR2 SVGAGI. The V segment lost 6 bases and the J segment 4 bases; nucleotides outside the gene matches: 8. CDR3 nucleotides: TGTGCCAGCAGCCGCCGGACAGGATCCACTGAAGCTTTCTTT. It specifies CASSRRTGSTEAFF.

This chain connects TRBV4-1 to TRBJ1-3; TRBD1 agrees at 9 bases. The CDR3 extends over 17 amino acids. The germline V gene encodes CDR1 MGHRA and CDR2 YSYEKL. Trimming took 4 bases from V and 2 from J; bases not matched to a gene: 9. For the CDR3, the DNA is TGCGCCAGCAGCCCCCACCGGGACAGGGTGACTGGAAACACCATATATTTT. As protein: CASSPHRDRVTGNTIYF.

The chain combines TRBV5-6 with TRBJ2-6; the match to TRBD1 covers 7 bases. V lost 3 bases and J lost 2; bases outside the gene matches: 2. This CDR3 contains 15 residues. The germline V gene encodes CDR1 SGHDT and CDR2 YYEEEE. CDR3 protein: CASSSTGTGANVLTF. The CDR3 nucleotides are TGTGCCAGCAGCTCGACAGGGACTGGGGCCAACGTCCTGACTTTC. The full variable domain, in which reference TRBV5-6 and TRBJ2-6 provide the parts outside the CDR3, is DAGVTQSPTHLIKTRGQQVTLRCSPKSGHDTVSWYQQALGQGPQFIFQYYEEEERQRGNFPDRFSGHQFPNYSSELNVNALLLGDSALYLCASSSTGTGANVLTFGAGSRLTVL.

The rearrangement links TRBV19 to TRBJ1-2; 8 bases agree with TRBD1. This CDR3 has 14 amino acids. CDR1 is LNHDA, CDR2 SQIVND, per germline (reference sequence). J was trimmed by 7 bases and V by 7 bases; bases with no gene match: 11. The CDR3 protein is CASTDEGRGLGYTF. CDR3 DNA: TGTGCCAGTACGGACGAGGGCAGGGGGCTTGGCTACACCTTC.

This clone was seen only a few times. This chain uses TRBV6-5 with TRBJ2-5; 7 positions match TRBD1. This CDR3 has 13 residues. Looked up from germline, CDR1 is MNHEY and CDR2 is SVGAGI. With 9 bases clipped from V and 4 bases from J, the junction kept 8 bases outside the gene matches. CDR3 in DNA: TGTGCCAGTCGAACAGGGGCACTAGAGACCCAGTACTTC. It is translated as CASRTGALETQYF.

V is TRBV10-3 and J is TRBJ1-5; D unresolved. The V gene lost 0 bases and the J gene lost 2 bases, with 14 bases spanning the gap. Germline assignment: CDR1 ENHRY and CDR2 SYGVKD. The CDR3 loop spans 17 amino acids. The CDR3 bases are TGTGCCATCAGTGAGTCGCTAAATGGAGTACGCAATCAGCCCCAGCATTTT. Its protein is CAISESLNGVRNQPQHF.

The chain couples TRBV18 to TRBJ2-1, with 13 bases matching TRBD2. Trimming at V came to 5 bases and at J to 5 bases, leaving 3 bases not matched to a gene. The CDR3 is made up of 15 amino acids. CDR1 is KGHSH and CDR2 is LQKENI in the germline V gene. The CDR3 sequence: CASSGTSGAHNEQFF. The CDR3 DNA sequence: TGTGCCAGCTCAGGGACTAGCGGGGCACACAATGAGCAGTTCTTC.

V usage is TRBV4-1 and J usage is TRBJ1-2; 7 nucleotides match TRBD1. The CDR3 is 13 residues long. V lost 5 bases, J lost 4 bases, and 4 bases stayed unmatched. CDR1 MGHRA and CDR2 YSYEKL come from the germline V gene. This CDR3 is CASSLQGSYGYTF. Here the CDR3 DNA reads TGCGCCAGCAGCTTACAGGGGTCCTATGGCTACACCTTC.

The V call is TRBV2, the J call TRBJ2-7, with TRBD1 matching 7 bases. This CDR3 is built from 14 residues. V trimming: 6 bases; J trimming: 3 bases; junction bases outside the gene matches: 8. CDR1 and CDR2 from the germline V gene are SNHLY and FYNNEI. The CDR3 sequence is CASRVTGVFYEQYF. The CDR3 region has the DNA TGTGCCAGCAGGGTCACAGGGGTATTCTACGAGCAGTACTTC.

This chain joins TRBV18 and TRBJ2-5; D perhaps matches TRBD2 (5 bases). The CDR3 covers 15 residues. Trimming cost V 3 bases and J 7 bases, with 18 bases left between them. Germline CDR1 is KGHSH and CDR2 is LQKENI. The CDR3 coding sequence is TGTGCCAGCTCACCGGTATGGGGTACGGCGGGGACCCAGTACTTC. It translates to CASSPVWGTAGTQYF.

The sample holds one count of this clone. Other nucleotide sequences in the sample specify the same CDR3. This chain uses TRBV28 with TRBJ1-2; D might be TRBD1 (6 bases). Germline V gene sequence: CDR1 MDHEN, CDR2 SYDVKM. Trimming pared 2 bases from V and 1 base from J, leaving 8 bases between. The CDR3 has 14 amino acids. CDR3 nucleotide sequence: TGTGCCAGCAGTTTAGTACAGGGTAACTATGGCTACACCTTC. It encodes CASSLVQGNYGYTF.

This clone was found once. The rearrangement links TRBV18 to TRBJ1-1; 7 nucleotides agree with TRBD1. The length of the CDR3 is 16 residues. Germline lookup yields CDR1 KGHSH and CDR2 LQKENI. V was pared by 4 bases and J by 0 bases, with 8 bases of the junction left unmatched. The CDR3 DNA is TGTGCCAGCTCACGACCGGGACAGCTCATGAACACTGAAGCTTTCTTT. This gives the protein CASSRPGQLMNTEAFF. The entire variable domain, with the rest obtained from reference TRBV18 and TRBJ1-1, is as follows: NAGVMQNPRHLVRRRGQEARLRCSPMKGHSHVYWYRQLPEEGLKFMVYLQKENIIDESGMPKERFSAEFPKEGPSILRIQQVVRGDSAAYFCASSRPGQLMNTEAFFGQGTRLTVV.

The V call is TRBV27, the J call TRBJ1-1; 7 bases line up with TRBD1. The length of the CDR3 is 18 residues. Per the germline V gene, CDR1 is MNHEY and CDR2 is SMNVEV (reference sequence). The junction had 18 bases not matched to a gene; V was cut back by 5 bases and J by 3 bases. The CDR3 nucleotides read TGTGCCAGCAGTCCGGCGACAGGGTTGGTTGGGCTTTACACTGAAGCTTTCTTT. It specifies CASSPATGLVGLYTEAFF.

J is TRBJ1-1 and V is TRBV5-1; tentative D call: TRBD1 (6 bases). From germline, CDR1 is SGHRS and CDR2 YFSETQ. With 0 bases removed from V and 1 base from J, the gap between germline ends came to 7 bases. CDR3 length: 14 residues. CDR3 residues: CASSLDRANTEAFF. The CDR3 DNA reads as TGCGCCAGCAGCTTGGACAGGGCGAACACTGAAGCTTTCTTT.

This clone was found many times. This CDR3 is CASSRTVGAHEQYF. CDR3 DNA sequence: TGTGCCAGCAGCAGAACGGTAGGGGCCCACGAGCAGTACTTC. This chain links TRBV7-9 with TRBJ2-7, with D maybe TRBD1 (5 bases). V gave up 5 bases and J gave up 5 bases, with 16 bases separating them. Germline CDR1 reads SEHNR; CDR2 reads FQNEAQ (reference sequence). The CDR3 spans 14 residues. Filled out from reference TRBV7-9 and TRBJ2-7, the complete variable domain reads DTGVSQNPRHKITKRGQNVTFRCDPISEHNRLYWYRQTLGQGPEFLTYFQNEAQLEKSRLLSDRFSAERPKGSFSTLEIQRTEQGDSAMYLCASSRTVGAHEQYFGPGTRLTVT.

The CDR3 loop reads CASRENSGGADTQYF. DNA for the CDR3: TGTGCCAGCAGGGAGAATAGCGGGGGGGCAGATACGCAGTATTTT. The chain combines TRBV2 with TRBJ2-3, with 11 nucleotides matching TRBD2. Germline CDR1 and CDR2: SNHLY and FYNNEI. The trim removed 6 bases at V and 4 bases at J, leaving 6 bases unmatched. The CDR3 sequence is 15 residues long.

The rearrangement joins TRBV10-1 to TRBJ2-1, with D unresolved. From germline, CDR1 is WNHNN and CDR2 SYGVQD (reference sequence). The CDR3 is 12 amino acids. Trimming pared 6 bases from V and 1 base from J, leaving 4 bases between. The CDR3: CASSFSYNEQFF. The CDR3 DNA follows: TGCGCCAGCAGCTTTTCCTACAATGAGCAGTTCTTC.